This T cell receptor beta chain was identified in a study of human T cells and chemical hapten exposure (dated by TCRdb to the early 2020s). In the study overall: For sensitization, 2% DPC in acetone was applied to a 2 cm by 2 cm area of upper inner arm skin. Throughout the study period of 20 to 30 weeks, patients also received therapeutic DPC doses to the scalp every week. Patch tests used Finn chambers with 0.01% DPC on the upper back, scored after 6 days by International Contact Dermatitis Research Group standards. The patient cohort, mostly female, included alopecia areata with under or over 50% scalp involvement, alopecia totalis and alopecia universalis. Libraries were combined into a pool for sequencing, and differences in TCR yield between samples came mainly from small differences in library volumes within the pool. In alopecia patients, the study followed how the peripheral blood TCR repertoire changed in vivo over primary and secondary sensitization to diphenylcyclopropenone (DPC), a hapten. Blood samples were taken from patients before sensitization (week 0) and at 2, 6 and about 24 weeks after DPC sensitization. For TCR sequencing, blood came from twenty-nine alopecia patients at anywhere from one to four time points (pre-sensitization, 2, 6 and 24 weeks).

As for this clonotype: Its antigen remains unidentified. No much larger clone is present one base from it, and per-base qualities are unavailable.

The investigation overall reported the following: After repeated subsampling, the strength of the expansion versus patch-test correlation and the threshold at which it became significant changed. Patch test score was positively correlated with the number of PT1 expanded TCRs, with significance at thresholds 8, 16 and 32 but not at 4. Because all patients had alopecia, a presumed autoimmune disease, the immune response of the patients might differ from that of healthy individuals. DPC sensitization did not change how many TCRs were above 1 in 1000 frequency, and no evidence was found of alterations in global repertoire structure. Expanded TCRs formed significantly more large CDR3 similarity clusters than pre-sensitization or healthy control sets, consistent with antigen-driven responses.

The library was obtained by RACE. Reads for this sample came from a NextSeq 500. During library preparation, unique molecular identifiers were attached to individual cDNA molecules so that TCRs could be counted in a quantitative, reproducible way. Both TCR alpha and TCR beta chains were sequenced from each blood RNA sample. Regarding the original processing steps: Samples had a median of roughly 91,000 TCRs, with a range from about 23,224 to 750,000. The Decombinator software suite was used to annotate V, J and CDR3 in the TCR reads. To make PS versus PT1 abundance plots, every sample was subsampled to the same number of TCRs (28,000). Expanded TCRs were defined as absent before sensitization and observed at least eight times at the 2-week time point. The public reads were reprocessed in TCRdb via fastp at Q25 and MiXCR, keeping in-frame beta chains. Identical CDR3 protein sequences are pooled into one entry, listed with their most common genes and DNA. The V and J calls here are based on TCRdb, not the publication. This sample is represented by tens of thousands of distinct CDR3 sequences; about 9% of them were singletons. Approximately 3.7% of the sample lies in the top ten.

CDR1 and CDR2 (SGHKS, YYEKEE) derive from the germline V gene (reference sequence). V and J lose 2 bases and 4 bases, and a span of 3 bases separates them. The CDR3, from cysteine to phenylalanine, totals 11 residues. The DNA shown is the 33-base CDR3, in frame from base 1. The label giving this sample's time point can be read as: patch test 2, 6 weeks after DPC sensitization. The treatment or condition label corresponds to: therapeutic diphenylcyclopropenone sensitization with weekly scalp DPC. At every patch-test visit, the blood draw took place before the patch test was put on. Patients were considered eligible if aged 18 to 70, diagnosed with alopecia and deemed suitable for DPC therapy, and patients were excluded if pregnant. Unfractionated whole blood was collected in Tempus Blood RNA tubes, and total RNA was extracted from that blood.

This sequence was found in a woman aged 50 to 60 with alopecia areata. Some clones in this sample may be carry-over from other donors' samples. The sequence joins TRBV5-5 to TRBJ2-5; there is no confident call for the D gene. The sequencing used whole blood, collected in connection with sensitization to the hapten diphenylcyclopropenone (DPC). CDR3 reads: CASSFRETQYF. The base sequence is TGTGCCAGCAGCTTCCGAGAGACCCAGTACTTC. With all but the CDR3 taken from the reference TRBV5-5 and TRBJ2-5 genes, the full variable domain is: DAGVTQSPTHLIKTRGQQVTLRCSPISGHKSVSWYQQVLGQGPQFIFQYYEKEERGRGNFPDRFSARQFPNYSSELNVNALLLGDSALYLCASSFRETQYFGPGTRLLVL.